This TCR beta chain was retrieved from a study of blood T cell repertoires in COVID-19. Study details: In each case, the material was cDNA or gDNA derived from T cells, B-cell-depleted T cells, or PBMCs.

Participants, roughly 18 to 90 years old, spanned about 26 US areas. Cohort allocation depended upon clinical history that participants reported. Methods used by the authors: Quantification of nucleated cells was approximated via reference gene primer amplification. The method was immunoSEQ multiplex PCR; TCRdb's version includes in-frame clones alone and lacks a portion of them. The V and J calls and clone size are taken from that table; D and trimming were inferred from the DNA. The sample yields 400,000 to 500,000 clones, approximately 87% seen once. What was sequenced was PBMCs or T cells enriched from blood (not recorded which). The sequence derives from a woman aged 40 to 50 who had recovered from COVID-19.

The DNA for the CDR3 is TGTGCCAGCAGCTTAGCCAGGGAAGGACACACCATATATTTT. Its translation is CASSLAREGHTIYF. The V gene is TRBV7-9, the J gene TRBJ1-3, with D perhaps TRBD1 (5 bases). V gave up 0 bases and J gave up 8 bases, with 11 bases separating them. The CDR3 totals 14 residues. CDR1 and CDR2 from the germline V gene are SEHNR and FQNEAQ (reference sequence). Full variable domain (rest looked up from reference TRBV7-9 and TRBJ1-3): DTGVSQNPRHKITKRGQNVTFRCDPISEHNRLYWYRQTLGQGPEFLTYFQNEAQLEKSRLLSDRFSAERPKGSFSTLEIQRTEQGDSAMYLCASSLAREGHTIYFGEGSWLTVV.